This T cell receptor beta chain comes out of a study of T cell responses to AZD1222 COVID-19 vaccine. This CDR3 contains 15 residues. Per germline, CDR1 ENHRY and CDR2 SYGVKD. The germline V and J ends were trimmed by 2 bases and 0 bases, with 9 bases remaining between them. The protocol was immunoSEQ multiplex PCR, while the TCRdb copy is restricted to in-frame clones and leaves out a portion. The table has 150,000 to 200,000 clones, roughly 92% seen once. The rearrangement uses TRBV10-3 and TRBJ2-3, with D tentatively TRBD1 or TRBD2 (5 bases each). This sequence was found in an adult who received the AZD1222 COVID-19 vaccine. The sequenced sample was peripheral blood, obtained 28 days after the second AZD1222 dose. CDR3 region: CAISETGPSTDTQYF. The CDR3 DNA reads TGTGCCATCAGTGAGACGGGACCGAGCACAGATACGCAGTATTTT.